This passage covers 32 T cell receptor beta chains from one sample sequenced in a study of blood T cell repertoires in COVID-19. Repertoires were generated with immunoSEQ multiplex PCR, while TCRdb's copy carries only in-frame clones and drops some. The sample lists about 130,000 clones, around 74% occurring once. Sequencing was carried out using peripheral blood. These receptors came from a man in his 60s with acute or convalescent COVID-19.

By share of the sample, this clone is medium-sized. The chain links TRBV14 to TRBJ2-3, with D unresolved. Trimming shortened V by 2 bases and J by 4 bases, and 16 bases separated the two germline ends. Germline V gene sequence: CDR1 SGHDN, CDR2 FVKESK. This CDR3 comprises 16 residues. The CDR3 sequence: CASSQRPGFDSDTQYF. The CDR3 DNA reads TGTGCCAGCAGCCAAAGGCCAGGTTTTGATTCAGATACGCAGTATTTT.

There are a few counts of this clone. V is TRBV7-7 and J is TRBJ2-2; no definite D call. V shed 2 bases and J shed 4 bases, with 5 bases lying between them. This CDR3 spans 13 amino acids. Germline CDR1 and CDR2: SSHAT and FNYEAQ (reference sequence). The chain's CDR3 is CASSLTITGELFF. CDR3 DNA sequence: TGTGCCAGCAGCTTAACTATCACCGGGGAGCTGTTTTTT.

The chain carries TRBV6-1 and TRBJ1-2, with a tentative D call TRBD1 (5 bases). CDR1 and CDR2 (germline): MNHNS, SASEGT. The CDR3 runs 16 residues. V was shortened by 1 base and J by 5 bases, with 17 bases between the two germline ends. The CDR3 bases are TGTGCCAGCAGTGAAGTGGGCGGCAGGACACCGTATGGCTACACCTTC. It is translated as CASSEVGGRTPYGYTF.

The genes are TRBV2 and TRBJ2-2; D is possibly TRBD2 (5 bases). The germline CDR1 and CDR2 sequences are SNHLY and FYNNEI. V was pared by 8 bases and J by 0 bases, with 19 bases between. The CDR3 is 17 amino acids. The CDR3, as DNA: TGTGCCAGCCGAGACCTAGCTTCCGTCGCGAACACCGGGGAGCTGTTTTTT. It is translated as CASRDLASVANTGELFF. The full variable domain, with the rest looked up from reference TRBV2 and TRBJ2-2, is EPEVTQTPSHQVTQMGQEVILRCVPISNHLYFYWYRQILGQKVEFLVSFYNNEISEKSEIFDDQFSVERPDGSNFTLKIRSTKLEDSAMYFCASRDLASVANTGELFFGEGSRLTVL.

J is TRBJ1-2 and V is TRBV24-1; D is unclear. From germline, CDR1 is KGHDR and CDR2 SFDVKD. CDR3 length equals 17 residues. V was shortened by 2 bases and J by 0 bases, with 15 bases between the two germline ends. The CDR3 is CATSDSTSNRANYGYTF. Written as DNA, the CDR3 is TGTGCCACCAGTGATTCCACCAGCAACAGAGCTAACTATGGCTACACCTTC.

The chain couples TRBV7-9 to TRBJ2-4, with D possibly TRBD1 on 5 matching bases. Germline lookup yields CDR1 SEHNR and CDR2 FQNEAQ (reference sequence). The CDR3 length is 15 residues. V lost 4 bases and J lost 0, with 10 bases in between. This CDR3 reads CASSSTDLAKNIQYF. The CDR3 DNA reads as TGTGCCAGCAGCTCGACAGACCTAGCCAAAAACATTCAGTACTTC.

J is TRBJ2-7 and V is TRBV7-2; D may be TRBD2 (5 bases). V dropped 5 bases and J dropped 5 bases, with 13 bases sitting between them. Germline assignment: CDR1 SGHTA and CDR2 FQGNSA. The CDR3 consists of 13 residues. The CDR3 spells CASSPGIRNEQYF. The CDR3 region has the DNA TGTGCCAGCAGCCCGGGAATCCGGAACGAGCAGTACTTC.

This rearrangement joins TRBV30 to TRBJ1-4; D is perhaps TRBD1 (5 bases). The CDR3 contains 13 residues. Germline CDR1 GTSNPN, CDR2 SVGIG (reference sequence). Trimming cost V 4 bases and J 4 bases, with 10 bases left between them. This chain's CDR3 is CAWTGPNNEKLFF. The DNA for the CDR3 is TGTGCCTGGACAGGGCCGAATAATGAAAAACTGTTTTTT.

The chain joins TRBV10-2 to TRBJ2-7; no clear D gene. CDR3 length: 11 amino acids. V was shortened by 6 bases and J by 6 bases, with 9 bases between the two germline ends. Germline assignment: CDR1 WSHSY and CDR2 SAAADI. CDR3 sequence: CASRESGEQYF. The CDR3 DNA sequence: TGCGCCAGCAGAGAATCGGGCGAGCAGTACTTC.

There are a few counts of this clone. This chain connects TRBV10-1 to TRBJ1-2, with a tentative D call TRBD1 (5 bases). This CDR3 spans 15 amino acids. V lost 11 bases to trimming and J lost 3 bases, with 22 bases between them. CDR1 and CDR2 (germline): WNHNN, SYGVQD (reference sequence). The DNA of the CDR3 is TGCGCCGGCGAACTCTCCTCACGGGGGTACTATGGCTACACCTTC. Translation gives CAGELSSRGYYGYTF.

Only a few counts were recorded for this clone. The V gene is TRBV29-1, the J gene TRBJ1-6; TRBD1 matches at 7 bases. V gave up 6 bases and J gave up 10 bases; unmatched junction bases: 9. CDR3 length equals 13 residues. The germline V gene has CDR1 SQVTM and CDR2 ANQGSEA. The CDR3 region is CSVIDRGQSPLHF. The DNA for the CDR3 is TGCAGCGTAATCGATAGGGGGCAATCACCCCTCCACTTT.

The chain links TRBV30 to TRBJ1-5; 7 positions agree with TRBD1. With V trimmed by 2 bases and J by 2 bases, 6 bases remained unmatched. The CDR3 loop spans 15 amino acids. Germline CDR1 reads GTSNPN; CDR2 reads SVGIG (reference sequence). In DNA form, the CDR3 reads TGTGCCTGGAGTCCACAGGGGAACGGCAATCAGCCCCAGCATTTT. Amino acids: CAWSPQGNGNQPQHF.

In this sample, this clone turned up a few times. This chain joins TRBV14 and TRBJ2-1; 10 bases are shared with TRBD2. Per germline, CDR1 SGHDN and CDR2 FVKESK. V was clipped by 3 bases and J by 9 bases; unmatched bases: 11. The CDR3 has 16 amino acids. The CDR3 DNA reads TGTGCCAGCAGCCAGACATTAGCGGGAGGACGGGGTGAGCAGTTCTTC. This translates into CASSQTLAGGRGEQFF. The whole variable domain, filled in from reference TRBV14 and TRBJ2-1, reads EAGVTQFPSHSVIEKGQTVTLRCDPISGHDNLYWYRRVMGKEIKFLLHFVKESKQDESGMPNNRFLAERTGGTYSTLKVQPAELEDSGVYFCASSQTLAGGRGEQFFGPGTRLTVL.

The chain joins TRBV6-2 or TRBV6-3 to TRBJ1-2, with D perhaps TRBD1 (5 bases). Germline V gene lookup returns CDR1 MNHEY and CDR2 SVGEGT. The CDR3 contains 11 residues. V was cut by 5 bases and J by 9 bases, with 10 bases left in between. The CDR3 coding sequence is TGTGCCAGCAGTCAGGGTTCAAGCTACACCTTC. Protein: CASSQGSSYTF.

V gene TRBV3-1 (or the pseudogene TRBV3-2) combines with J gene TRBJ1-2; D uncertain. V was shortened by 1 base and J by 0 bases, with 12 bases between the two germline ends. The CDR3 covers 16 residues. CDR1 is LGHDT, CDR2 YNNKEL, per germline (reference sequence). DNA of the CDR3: TGTGCCAGCAGCCAAGGGGTGGGCGTTACTAACTATGGCTACACCTTC. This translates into CASSQGVGVTNYGYTF.

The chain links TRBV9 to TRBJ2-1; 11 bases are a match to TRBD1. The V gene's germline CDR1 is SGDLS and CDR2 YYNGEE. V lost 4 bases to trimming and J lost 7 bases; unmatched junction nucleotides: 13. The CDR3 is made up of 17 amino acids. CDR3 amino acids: CASSKQPGTGGLNEQFF. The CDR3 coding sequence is TGTGCCAGCAGCAAGCAACCCGGGACAGGGGGGTTGAATGAGCAGTTCTTC.

CDR3 nucleotides: TGTGCCACCAGTGATTCCTCAGGCCCTTTAGTAGGCTACACCTTC. As protein: CATSDSSGPLVGYTF. V is TRBV24-1 and J is TRBJ1-2; D is ambiguous. V lost 2 bases and J 8 bases, leaving 17 bases between the germline ends. Germline V gene sequence: CDR1 KGHDR, CDR2 SFDVKD. The CDR3 consists of 15 residues.

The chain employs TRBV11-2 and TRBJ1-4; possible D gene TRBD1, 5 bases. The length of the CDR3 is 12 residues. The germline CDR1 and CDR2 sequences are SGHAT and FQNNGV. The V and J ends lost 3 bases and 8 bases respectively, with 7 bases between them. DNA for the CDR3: TGTGCCAGCAGCTTTCCAGGGGAAAAACTGTTTTTT. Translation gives CASSFPGEKLFF.

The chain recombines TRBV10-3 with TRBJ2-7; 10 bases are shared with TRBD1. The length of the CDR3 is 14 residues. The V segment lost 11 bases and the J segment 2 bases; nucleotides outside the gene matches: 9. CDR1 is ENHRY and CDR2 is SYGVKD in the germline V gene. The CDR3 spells CASTRDRGTYEQYF. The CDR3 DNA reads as TGTGCCTCCACCCGGGACAGGGGCACCTACGAGCAGTACTTC.

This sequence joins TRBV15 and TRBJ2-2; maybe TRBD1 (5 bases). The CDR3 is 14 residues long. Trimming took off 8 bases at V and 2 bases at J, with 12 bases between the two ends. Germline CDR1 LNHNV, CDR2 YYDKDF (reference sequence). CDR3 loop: CATGRDSNTGELFF. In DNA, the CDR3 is TGTGCCACCGGGCGAGACAGTAACACCGGGGAGCTGTTTTTT.

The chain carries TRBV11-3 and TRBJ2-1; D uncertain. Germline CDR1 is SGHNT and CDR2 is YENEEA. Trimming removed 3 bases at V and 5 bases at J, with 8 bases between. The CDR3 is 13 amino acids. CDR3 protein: CASSFGQNNEQFF. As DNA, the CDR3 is TGTGCCAGCAGCTTTGGCCAAAACAATGAGCAGTTCTTC.

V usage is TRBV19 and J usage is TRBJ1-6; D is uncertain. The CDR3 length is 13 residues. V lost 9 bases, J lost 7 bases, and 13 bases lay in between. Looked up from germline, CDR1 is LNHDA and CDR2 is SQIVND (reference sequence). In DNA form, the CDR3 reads TGTGCCAGCAACGAGGATCGAAATTCACCCCTCCACTTT. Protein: CASNEDRNSPLHF. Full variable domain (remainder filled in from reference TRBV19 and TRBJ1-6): DGGITQSPKYLFRKEGQNVTLSCEQNLNHDAMYWYRQDPGQGLRLIYYSQIVNDFQKGDIAEGYSVSREKKESFPLTVTSAQKNPTAFYLCASNEDRNSPLHFGNGTRLTVT.

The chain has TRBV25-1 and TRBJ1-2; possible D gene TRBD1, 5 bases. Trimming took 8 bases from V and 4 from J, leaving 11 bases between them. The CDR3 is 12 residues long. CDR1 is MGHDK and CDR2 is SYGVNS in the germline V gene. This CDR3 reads CASRGGGYGYTF. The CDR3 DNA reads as TGTGCCAGCCGGGGGGGAGGCTATGGCTACACCTTC.

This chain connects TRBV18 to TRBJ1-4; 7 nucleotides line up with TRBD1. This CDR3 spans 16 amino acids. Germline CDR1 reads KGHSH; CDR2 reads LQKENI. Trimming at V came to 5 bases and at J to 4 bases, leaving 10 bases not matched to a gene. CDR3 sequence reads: CASSYSGTVYNEKLFF. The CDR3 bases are TGTGCCAGCTCATATTCCGGGACAGTTTATAATGAAAAACTGTTTTTT.

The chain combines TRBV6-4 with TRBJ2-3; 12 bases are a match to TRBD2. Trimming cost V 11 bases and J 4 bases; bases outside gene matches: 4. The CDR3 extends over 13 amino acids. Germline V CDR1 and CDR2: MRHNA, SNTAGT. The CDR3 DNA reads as TGTGCCGCGGGGACTAGCGGGTCAGATACGCAGTATTTT. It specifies CAAGTSGSDTQYF.

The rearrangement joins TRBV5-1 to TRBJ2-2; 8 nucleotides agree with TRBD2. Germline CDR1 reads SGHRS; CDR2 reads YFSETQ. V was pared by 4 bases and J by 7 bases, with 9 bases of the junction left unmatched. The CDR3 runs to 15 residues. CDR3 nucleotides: TGCGCCAGCAGCCCCCGGGAGGGAGGTTACGGGGAGCTGTTTTTT. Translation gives CASSPREGGYGELFF.

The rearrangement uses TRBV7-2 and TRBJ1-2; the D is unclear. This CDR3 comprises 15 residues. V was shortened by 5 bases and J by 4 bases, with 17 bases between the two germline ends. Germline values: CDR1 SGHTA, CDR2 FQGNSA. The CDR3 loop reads CASSPVQSDPYGYTF. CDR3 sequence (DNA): TGTGCCAGCAGCCCAGTTCAGTCAGATCCCTATGGCTACACCTTC.

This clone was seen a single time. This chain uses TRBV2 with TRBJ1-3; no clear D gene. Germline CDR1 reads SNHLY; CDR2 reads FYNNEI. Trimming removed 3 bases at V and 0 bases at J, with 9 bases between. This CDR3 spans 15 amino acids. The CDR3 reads CASSEDFSSGNTIYF. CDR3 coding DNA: TGTGCCAGCAGTGAGGACTTTAGCTCTGGAAACACCATATATTTT.

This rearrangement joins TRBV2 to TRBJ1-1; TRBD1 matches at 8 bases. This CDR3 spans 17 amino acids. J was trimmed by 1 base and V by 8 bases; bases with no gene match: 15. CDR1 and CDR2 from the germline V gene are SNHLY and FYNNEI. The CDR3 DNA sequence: TGTGCCAGCCAAATTACAGGGGGAAACAAAAAGAACACTGAAGCTTTCTTT. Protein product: CASQITGGNKKNTEAFF.

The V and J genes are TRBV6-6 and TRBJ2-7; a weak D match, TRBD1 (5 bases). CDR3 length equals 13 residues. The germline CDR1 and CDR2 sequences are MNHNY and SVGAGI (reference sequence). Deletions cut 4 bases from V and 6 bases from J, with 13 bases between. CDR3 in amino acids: CASSWGYLLEQYF. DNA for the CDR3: TGTGCCAGCAGTTGGGGCTATCTTCTCGAGCAGTACTTC.

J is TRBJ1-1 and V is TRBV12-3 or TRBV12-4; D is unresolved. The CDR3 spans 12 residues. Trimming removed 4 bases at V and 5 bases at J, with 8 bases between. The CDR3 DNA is TGTGCCAGCAGTTATTTCTCTACTGAAGCTTTCTTT. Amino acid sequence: CASSYFSTEAFF.

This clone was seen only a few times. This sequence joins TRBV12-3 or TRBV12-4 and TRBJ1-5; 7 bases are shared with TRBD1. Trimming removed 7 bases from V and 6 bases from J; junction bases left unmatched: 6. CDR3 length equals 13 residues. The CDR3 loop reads CASNTGEGQPQHF. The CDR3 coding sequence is TGTGCCAGCAACACAGGGGAAGGTCAGCCCCAGCATTTT.